This T cell receptor beta chain was captured in a study of blood T cell repertoires in COVID-19. CDR3 size: 16 residues. Germline V gene sequence: CDR1 SGHTS, CDR2 YDEGEE. Trimming took 0 bases from V and 0 from J, leaving 10 bases between them. The method was immunoSEQ multiplex PCR; TCRdb's version includes in-frame clones alone and lacks a portion of them. The repertoire includes 150,000 or so clones, about four fifths of them detected once, and 1.5% to 2% sits in the top ten. Sequencing used peripheral blood. J is TRBJ1-3 and V is TRBV5-8; no clear D gene. This TCR came from a human donor in a cohort sampled during active COVID-19. In DNA form, the CDR3 reads TGTGCCAGCAGCTTGGCAGGATTGCCCTCTGGAAACACCATATATTTT. It translates to CASSLAGLPSGNTIYF.